This T cell receptor beta chain originates from a study of blood T cell repertoires in COVID-19. The wider study: Donors in the United States, Italy and Spain gave samples during acute or convalescent COVID-19. Nucleic acid was either cDNA or gDNA, and it came from T cells, B-cell-depleted T cells, or PBMCs.

In the source study's methods: Estimated nucleated cell counts came from reference gene primer amplification. Assay: immunoSEQ multiplex PCR; the TCRdb copy retains only in-frame clones and omits some. The V and J calls and clone size come from that table; D and trimming were worked out from the DNA. In the table there are under 300,000 clones, 88% of which are singletons. Germline V gene data show CDR1 as SGHAT and CDR2 as FQNNGV. This CDR3 contains 16 residues. V shed 5 bases and J 4 bases; nucleotides not matched to a gene: 5. V gene TRBV11-2 combines with J gene TRBJ2-1; 13 nucleotides match TRBD2. The sequencing input was peripheral blood. The receptor's source is a woman between 40 and 50 years old who had recovered from COVID-19. DNA for the CDR3: TGTGCCAGCAGCCCAAGGACTAGCGGGAGTTACAATGAGCAGTTCTTC. Translation: CASSPRTSGSYNEQFF.